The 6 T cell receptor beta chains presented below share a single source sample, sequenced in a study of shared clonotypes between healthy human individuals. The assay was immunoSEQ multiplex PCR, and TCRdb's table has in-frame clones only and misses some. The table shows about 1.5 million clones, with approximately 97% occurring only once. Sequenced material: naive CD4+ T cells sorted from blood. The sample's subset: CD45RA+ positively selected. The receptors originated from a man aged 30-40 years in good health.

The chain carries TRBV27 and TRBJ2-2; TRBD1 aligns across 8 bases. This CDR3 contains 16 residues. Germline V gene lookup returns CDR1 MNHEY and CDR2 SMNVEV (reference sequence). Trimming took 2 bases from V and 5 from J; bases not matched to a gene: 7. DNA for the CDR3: TGTGCCAGCAGTTTACCGACAGGGGTAGGGACCGGGGAGCTGTTTTTT. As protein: CASSLPTGVGTGELFF.

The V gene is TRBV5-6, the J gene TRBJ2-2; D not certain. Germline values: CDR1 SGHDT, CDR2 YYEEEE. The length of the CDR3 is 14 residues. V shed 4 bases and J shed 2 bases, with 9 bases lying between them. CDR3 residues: CASSRVPNTGELFF. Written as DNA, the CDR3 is TGTGCCAGCAGCCGGGTCCCCAACACCGGGGAGCTGTTTTTT.

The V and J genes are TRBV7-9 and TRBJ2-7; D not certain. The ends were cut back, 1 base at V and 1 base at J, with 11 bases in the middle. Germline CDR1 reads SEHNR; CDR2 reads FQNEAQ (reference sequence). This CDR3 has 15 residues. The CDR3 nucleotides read TGTGCCAGCAGCTTAGGTCAATTGGTTTCCTACGAGCAGTACTTC. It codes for CASSLGQLVSYEQYF.

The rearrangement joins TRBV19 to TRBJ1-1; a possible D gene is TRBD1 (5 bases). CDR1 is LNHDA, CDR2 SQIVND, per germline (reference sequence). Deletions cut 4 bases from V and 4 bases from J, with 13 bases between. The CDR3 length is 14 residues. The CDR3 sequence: CASSRVGGFTEAFF. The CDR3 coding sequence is TGTGCCAGTAGTAGAGTGGGGGGGTTCACTGAAGCTTTCTTT.

CDR3 in DNA: TGTGCCAGCAGCCCAGTTTCCGTAGAGCAGTACTTC. This codes for CASSPVSVEQYF. The V call is TRBV7-8, the J call TRBJ2-7; D not resolved. V lost 5 bases and J lost 7, with 12 bases in between. The CDR3 spans 12 residues. Germline CDR1 SGHVS, CDR2 FQNEAQ.

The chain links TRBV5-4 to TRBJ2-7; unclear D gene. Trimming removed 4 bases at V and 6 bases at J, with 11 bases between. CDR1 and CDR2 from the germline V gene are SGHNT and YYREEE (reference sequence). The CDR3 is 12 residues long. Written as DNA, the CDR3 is TGTGCCAGCAGCCGTACCGAGTCCGAGCAGTACTTC. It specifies CASSRTESEQYF.